This TCR beta chain originates from a study of T cells in Graves' hyperthyroidism and ophthalmopathy. Overall study results and limits: In the blood, most expanded thyroid clonotypes above 0.001 appeared as well.

From RNA transcripts, TCR beta CDR3 regions were amplified. Using the HTBI primer set, a first-round RT-PCR was run on the TCR CDR3. TCRdb ran MiXCR on the multiplex PCR reads and lists one entry per CDR3 protein. The data contain fewer than 550,000 distinct CDR3 sequences, approximately 25% of them singletons. With 10 bases removed from V and 5 bases from J, the gap between germline ends came to 20 bases. The germline V gene has CDR1 LNHDA and CDR2 SQIVND (reference sequence). This CDR3 contains 15 residues. At least ten counts were recorded for this clonotype. Its specificity is not known. Pregnant or lactating patients were excluded, as were those with uncontrolled infection or other autoimmune disease. Together with thyroid ultrasound, orbital computed tomography, serum thyroxine and TRAb, clinical symptoms were used for diagnoses. Each 10 ml fresh peripheral blood draw supplied the PBMCs.

The receptor was derived from a woman aged 25 to 39 with Graves' ophthalmopathy. This chain joins TRBV19 and TRBJ2-2; D might be TRBD1 (5 bases). The specimen sequenced was blood. CDR3 protein: CATSAWGAGTGELFF. The CDR3 region has the DNA TGTGCCACCTCAGCCTGGGGCGCCGGTACCGGGGAGCTGTTTTTT.